The 28 T cell receptor beta chains below were found in one sample sequenced in a study of blood T cell repertoires in COVID-19. Sequencing was performed with immunoSEQ multiplex PCR; in TCRdb, only in-frame clones are kept and a portion is missing. The table shows over 70,000 clones, with 80% occurring only once. Specimen: peripheral blood. Receptor source: a woman in her 70s with acute or convalescent COVID-19.

V is TRBV5-5 and J is TRBJ1-5; no definite D call. Germline CDR1 reads SGHKS; CDR2 reads YYEKEE (reference sequence). Deletions cut 2 bases from V and 2 bases from J, with 8 bases between. The CDR3 contains 14 residues. The DNA of the CDR3 is TGTGCCAGCAGCTTCCTATATGGCAATCAGCCCCAGCATTTT. Translation gives CASSFLYGNQPQHF.

CDR3 protein: CASSIDITNQPQHF. CDR3 nucleotides: TGTGCCAGTAGTATTGACATAACCAATCAGCCCCAGCATTTT. The rearrangement links TRBV19 to TRBJ1-5; no reliable D call. The V gene's germline CDR1 is LNHDA and CDR2 SQIVND (reference sequence). Between the trimmed V and J ends, which lost 3 bases and 3 bases, there was a span of 9 bases. The CDR3 runs 14 residues. The variable domain in full, completed from reference TRBV19 and TRBJ1-5, reads DGGITQSPKYLFRKEGQNVTLSCEQNLNHDAMYWYRQDPGQGLRLIYYSQIVNDFQKGDIAEGYSVSREKKESFPLTVTSAQKNPTAFYLCASSIDITNQPQHFGDGTRLSIL.

In this sample, this clone turned up once. V gene TRBV7-3 combines with J gene TRBJ1-2; D perhaps matches TRBD1 (5 bases). V lost 5 bases, J lost 1 base, and 17 bases lay in between. Per germline, CDR1 SGHTA and CDR2 FQGTGA. The CDR3 covers 16 residues. CDR3 bases: TGTGCCAGCAGCGTCTATGACAGAGTTTATAACTATGGCTACACCTTC. Its translation is CASSVYDRVYNYGYTF.

The CDR3 reads CASSYEGAEEKLFF. DNA of the CDR3: TGCGCCAGCAGCTATGAGGGGGCGGAAGAAAAACTGTTTTTT. The chain links TRBV4-1 to TRBJ1-4, with 7 bases aligning to TRBD1. In germline, CDR1 is MGHRA, CDR2 YSYEKL. The ends lost 5 bases at V and 8 bases at J; junction bases unmatched: 8. The CDR3 runs to 14 residues.

V is TRBV7-2 and J is TRBJ1-6; maybe TRBD1 (5 bases). The germline gives CDR1 SGHTA, CDR2 FQGNSA. V lost 1 base and J lost 7, with 14 bases in between. The CDR3 sequence is 16 residues long. CDR3 DNA sequence: TGTGCCAGCAGCTTAGGTGGTGGGGCCGGGAATTCACCCCTCCACTTT. Its protein product is CASSLGGGAGNSPLHF.

This clone was seen only once. The chain links TRBV3-1 (or the pseudogene TRBV3-2) to TRBJ2-1; no clear D. CDR1 and CDR2 from the germline V gene are LGHDT and YNNKEL (reference sequence). Trimming shortened V by 4 bases and J by 9 bases, and 10 bases separated the two germline ends. The CDR3 is 12 residues long. CDR3 nucleotides: TGTGCCAGCAGCCTGTCCAACGGTGAGCAGTTCTTC. Its translation is CASSLSNGEQFF.

This clone was recorded only once. The J gene is TRBJ2-1, the V gene TRBV5-1; 9 bases align to TRBD2. Trimming removed 5 bases from V and 6 bases from J; junction bases left unmatched: 6. The CDR3 extends over 14 amino acids. The germline CDR1 and CDR2 sequences are SGHRS and YFSETQ. CDR3 sequence (DNA): TGCGCCAGCAGAGGGCTAGCGGGGTTCAATGAGCAGTTCTTC. Its protein product is CASRGLAGFNEQFF.

The chain couples TRBV3-1 (or the pseudogene TRBV3-2) to TRBJ2-7; unclear D gene. This CDR3 spans 13 amino acids. Trimming took 2 bases from V and 6 from J, leaving 11 bases between them. Germline CDR1 is LGHDT and CDR2 is YNNKEL (reference sequence). The CDR3 region is CASSQLHVGEQYF. The DNA for the CDR3 is TGTGCCAGCAGCCAACTTCACGTCGGCGAGCAGTACTTC.

In its sample, this clone was seen a few times. The chain links TRBV6-6 to TRBJ1-2, with 9 bases matching TRBD1. The CDR3 loop spans 14 amino acids. V was pared by 5 bases and J by 8 bases, with 9 bases of the junction left unmatched. The germline V gene has CDR1 MNHNY and CDR2 SVGAGI (reference sequence). CDR3 nucleotides: TGTGCCAGCAGTAACCGGGACAGGGTTTGGGGCTACACCTTC. Its protein is CASSNRDRVWGYTF.

CDR3 sequence reads: CASTRTSGRNNEQFF. The CDR3 DNA follows: TGTGCCAGCACCCGGACTAGCGGGAGAAACAATGAGCAGTTCTTC. This chain uses TRBV28 with TRBJ2-1, with 13 nucleotides matching TRBD2. The CDR3 runs 15 residues. The V and J ends lost 7 bases and 5 bases, in that order; junction bases with no gene match: 5. Germline values: CDR1 MDHEN, CDR2 SYDVKM.

This sequence joins TRBV5-4 and TRBJ2-7, with 10 bases aligning to TRBD2. V trimming: 0 bases; J trimming: 3 bases; junction bases outside the gene matches: 9. The CDR3 spans 17 residues. CDR1 SGHNT and CDR2 YYREEE come from the germline V gene (reference sequence). Here the CDR3 reads CASSLALAGEWGYEQYF. In DNA form, the CDR3 reads TGTGCCAGCAGCTTGGCTCTAGCGGGAGAATGGGGCTACGAGCAGTACTTC.

The chain joins TRBV5-1 to TRBJ2-7, with TRBD2 as a possible D gene (5 bases). Trimming removed 0 bases from V and 1 base from J, with 11 bases in between. The CDR3 spans 15 residues. The germline V gene encodes CDR1 SGHRS and CDR2 YFSETQ. The CDR3 spells CASSLDGRGSYEQYF. CDR3 sequence (DNA): TGCGCCAGCAGCTTGGACGGACGGGGATCCTACGAGCAGTACTTC.

The chain joins TRBV3-1 (or the pseudogene TRBV3-2) to TRBJ1-5, with 8 bases identical to TRBD1. Germline-derived CDR1 and CDR2 are LGHDT and YNNKEL (reference sequence). CDR3 length: 15 residues. V gave up 2 bases and J gave up 2 bases; unmatched junction bases: 2. CDR3 DNA sequence: TGTGCCAGCAGCCAAACGGGACAGGGCAATCAGCCCCAGCATTTT. This translates into CASSQTGQGNQPQHF.

This rearrangement joins TRBV11-1 to TRBJ2-1; possibly TRBD2 for D (7 bases). Trimming shortened V by 4 bases and J by 7 bases, and 14 bases separated the two germline ends. Germline values: CDR1 SGHAT, CDR2 FQDESV (reference sequence). This CDR3 is 14 amino acids long. The CDR3 loop reads CASSSAGATNEQFF. The CDR3, as DNA: TGTGCCAGCAGCTCGGCGGGGGCTACAAATGAGCAGTTCTTC.

This clone turned up a few times. Distinct nucleotide sequences in the sample also encode this CDR3. The V and J genes are TRBV19 and TRBJ1-5, with D possibly matching TRBD1 (6 bases). CDR3 length equals 15 residues. The V and J ends lost 5 bases and 2 bases respectively, with 13 bases between them. In germline, CDR1 is LNHDA, CDR2 SQIVND (reference sequence). The CDR3 DNA follows: TGTGCCAGTAGTGCCCCGCCAGGGGGCAATCAGCCCCAGCATTTT. This gives the protein CASSAPPGGNQPQHF.

This clone has only a few counts. V gene TRBV9 combines with J gene TRBJ1-1; D is possibly TRBD1 (5 bases). V was clipped by 5 bases and J by 3 bases, with 14 bases between them. Looked up from germline, CDR1 is SGDLS and CDR2 is YYNGEE. The CDR3 is 14 residues long. The CDR3 DNA sequence: TGTGCCAGCAGTGAGGCCCCGGGGGACACTGAAGCTTTCTTT. Translated, it gives CASSEAPGDTEAFF.

The gene calls are TRBV6-1 and TRBJ2-7, with D possibly TRBD2 on 5 matching bases. This CDR3 spans 15 amino acids. Trimming left V 2 bases short and J 1 base short, with 12 bases between. Germline CDR1 reads MNHNS; CDR2 reads SASEGT. In DNA, the CDR3 is TGTGCCAGCAGTGAAACAGAGCGGAGGTCCTACGAGCAGTACTTC. Translated: CASSETERRSYEQYF.

The chain carries TRBV7-8 and TRBJ2-5; TRBD2 agrees at 7 bases. J gave up 1 base and V 1 base, and 3 bases lay outside the gene matches. The CDR3 extends over 15 amino acids. CDR1 is SGHVS and CDR2 is FQNEAQ in the germline V gene. The CDR3 nucleotides read TGTGCCAGCAGCTTAGACGGGAGGCCCCAAGAGACCCAGTACTTC. It translates to CASSLDGRPQETQYF.

This chain uses TRBV7-2 with TRBJ2-7; 8 nucleotides match TRBD1. Germline lookup yields CDR1 SGHTA and CDR2 FQGNSA. The CDR3 sequence is 16 residues long. The V gene end was trimmed by 1 base and the J gene end by 3 bases; junction bases not matched to a gene: 8. The CDR3 here is CASSLDWGQALYEQYF. The CDR3 DNA reads TGTGCCAGCAGCTTAGACTGGGGACAGGCGCTCTACGAGCAGTACTTC.

V usage is TRBV5-1 and J usage is TRBJ2-3, with D possibly TRBD1 on 5 matching bases. Trimming took 2 bases from V and 4 from J, leaving 11 bases between them. Germline CDR1 is SGHRS and CDR2 is YFSETQ. The CDR3 is 14 amino acids. CDR3 in amino acids: CASSFQGFADTQYF. The CDR3 coding sequence is TGCGCCAGCAGCTTCCAGGGTTTCGCAGATACGCAGTATTTT.

V is TRBV19 and J is TRBJ1-4; 7 bases align to TRBD1. The CDR3 extends over 15 amino acids. Germline V lookup: CDR1 LNHDA, CDR2 SQIVND (reference sequence). J was trimmed by 1 base and V by 3 bases; bases with no gene match: 2. CDR3 bases: TGTGCCAGTAGTATGAGGGGGCTAACTAATGAAAAACTGTTTTTT. It specifies CASSMRGLTNEKLFF.

The chain joins TRBV18 to TRBJ2-3, with TRBD2 identical over 9 bases. The V gene's germline CDR1 is KGHSH and CDR2 LQKENI. The length of the CDR3 is 15 residues. With 5 bases clipped from V and 1 base from J, the junction kept 4 bases outside the gene matches. CDR3 region: CASSATSGGTDTQYF. CDR3 nucleotides: TGTGCCAGCTCAGCGACTAGCGGTGGCACAGATACGCAGTATTTT.

The chain links TRBV9 to TRBJ1-3; D gene unclear. Germline V gene lookup returns CDR1 SGDLS and CDR2 YYNGEE. V gave up 0 bases and J gave up 0 bases, with 7 bases separating them. The CDR3 runs to 15 residues. In DNA form, the CDR3 reads TGTGCCAGCAGCGTAGGGGCAGGCTCTGGAAACACCATATATTTT. This sequence encodes CASSVGAGSGNTIYF.

The rearrangement uses TRBV5-1 and TRBJ1-2; 8 bases map to TRBD1. The J segment lost 4 bases and the V segment lost 4 bases, leaving 6 bases of the junction unmatched. The CDR3 extends over 14 amino acids. The germline V gene encodes CDR1 SGHRS and CDR2 YFSETQ. CDR3 DNA: TGCGCCAGCAGCACAGGACAGGGTTCCTATGGCTACACCTTC. This gives the protein CASSTGQGSYGYTF.

The chain combines TRBV5-6 with TRBJ2-1, with 10 bases lining up with TRBD2. The CDR3 length is 15 residues. Germline V CDR1 and CDR2: SGHDT, YYEEEE. V shed 1 base, J shed 6 bases, and the junction held 4 bases outside the gene matches. The CDR3 nucleotides read TGTGCCAGCAGCTTGATGTTAGCGGGGGGCAATGAGCAGTTCTTC. Its translation is CASSLMLAGGNEQFF.

The chain joins TRBV6-1 to TRBJ1-2; 8 bases map to TRBD1. The CDR3 covers 14 residues. V was pared by 3 bases and J by 4 bases, with 4 bases of the junction left unmatched. Germline V gene lookup returns CDR1 MNHNS and CDR2 SASEGT. DNA of the CDR3: TGTGCCAGCAGTGAGGACAGGGTCTTCTATGGCTACACCTTC. Its translation: CASSEDRVFYGYTF.

Only one count was recorded for this clone. The rearrangement links TRBV4-1 to TRBJ1-1; the match to TRBD1 covers 8 bases. From germline, CDR1 is MGHRA and CDR2 YSYEKL. This CDR3 spans 17 amino acids. After removal of 4 bases from V and 0 bases from J, the junction contained 10 bases not matched to a gene. The DNA for the CDR3 is TGCGCCAGCAGCCTTATATCAGGACAGGGAATGAACACTGAAGCTTTCTTT. This sequence encodes CASSLISGQGMNTEAFF.

The V and J genes are TRBV5-6 and TRBJ1-6, with 10 bases aligning to TRBD1. Germline CDR1 SGHDT, CDR2 YYEEEE. The CDR3 length is 15 residues. After removal of 2 bases from V and 8 bases from J, the junction contained 4 bases not matched to a gene. The CDR3 is CASSFGGQGDSPLHF. CDR3 nucleotide sequence: TGTGCCAGCAGCTTCGGAGGACAGGGGGATTCACCCCTCCACTTT.